This entry describes one T cell receptor (beta chain). Which antigen it targets is not known. There are no base qualities to consult, and no much larger clone falls within one base. The entry originates in a study of cytomegalovirus exposure and HLA in healthy donors listed by TCRdb under 2017. About the investigation overall: An earlier analysis of 550 to 700 of the donors reported approximately 300 Gb of sequence data and some 120 million unique TCR beta sequences from approximately 180 million T cells. Approximately 330 gigabases of sequencing data and around 80 million unique TCR sequences made up an early release that covered roughly 670 HLA-typed donors. The genetic ancestry cluster associated with self-reported Caucasian donors included 81% of the approximately 430 genotyped donors. The study aimed to test whether signatures of past pathogen exposure could be identified by cataloging public T cell receptors. The study profiled the T cell repertoires of hundreds of subjects by immunosequencing and related them to cytomegalovirus serostatus. Besides the first cohort of roughly 700 subjects, a separate validation cohort made up of roughly 130 different subjects was used. To predict cytomegalovirus infection status, the study brought together high-throughput TCR immunosequencing, statistical association of individual TCRs with disease status, and machine learning. In a later analysis, previously published TCR beta repertoires from some 640 donors were re-analyzed and high-resolution HLA genotyping was added so that TCR occurrence patterns could be studied. Rather than using new phenotypic data, the later analysis identified candidate immune exposures from TCR beta sequences and from how often those sequences occurred across donors. To decide whether each TCR beta V gene segment behaved as functional or pseudogenic, an earlier analysis of 587 of the donors relied on high-throughput TCR beta sequencing. Donor age, sex, ethnicity and CMV serostatus were compiled alongside the repertoire data. A later genetic analysis used genome-wide SNP genotypes for about 65% of the 666 donors, treating that subset as a discovery cohort. Every discovery cohort repertoire had been produced on one sequencing platform. HLA typing covered class I and class II loci at four-digit resolution. The number of typed donors differed by locus: about 620-630 for A, B, C, DRB1 and DQB1; 500 to 550 for DQA1; approximately 600 for DPA1; and some 470 for DPB1. A few DR-DQ haplotypes were treated as single units for association and clustering because of strong linkage in the cohort. Across around 400 genotyped donors of the cohort, an average of about 240,000 unique TCR beta nucleotide sequences per donor were sequenced, and approximately 17% of those sequences were non-productive.

Overall study results and their limits: A later genetic analysis reported fewer N-insertions in productive TCRs among donors in an Asian-associated ancestry cluster than the roughly 700-donor mean. Presence/absence analyses assumed roughly uniform sequencing depth across donors, an assumption that may not hold. Immune exposure information for the cohort was limited to CMV serostatus. According to the authors, the approach could potentially be generalized to other disease states and immunological phenotypes. A further reported finding was that TCR beta sequences accurately predicted the HLA-A and HLA-B alleles for most subjects in the first cohort. The 87-base-pair reads could not distinguish some IMGT-functional V segments, including TRBV6-2 and TRBV6-3, so those segments were excluded. In a later analysis, several top co-occurrence clusters were reported to appear linked to parvovirus B19, influenza, CMV and Epstein-Barr virus. Across donors, most TCR sequences were observed very rarely, whereas some public TCRs were present in many individuals. Because counts were too low, roughly 17 rarely observed V segments, including chromosome 9 orphons, were left out of the earlier analysis of 500 to 650 of the donors. According to a later analysis, TCR association rates differed among HLA loci, with DRB1 alleles showing the most associated TCRs and HLA-C alleles showing the fewest. Correlated functional status among segregating V segments might be attributable to linkage disequilibrium, but an unknown experimental factor could not be ruled out. In a later analysis, HLA-associated TCR beta chains showed more clonal expansion and lower generation probabilities than non-associated chains that were equally common. In an earlier analysis of several hundred of the donors, most TCR beta V segments were observed in productive rearrangements about 87% or about 30% of the time, broadly matching IMGT annotations. The sequencing pipeline was judged likely to have produced a cluster of highly shared sequence variants as a technical artifact. Because some donors lacked HLA typing at each locus, the association tests relied only on the typed subset. In vitro tests confirmed that a few of the cytomegalovirus-associated TCR beta chains recognize cytomegalovirus antigens. An association between a missense DCLRE1C variant and V-gene and J-gene trimming of TCR beta chains was found in a later genetic analysis and replicated in an independent cohort. At a false discovery rate of 0.05, a later analysis linked 16,000 or so TCR beta sequences to specific HLA alleles. A total of about 150 TCR beta chains were listed by the study as associated with cytomegalovirus. The classifier was reported to diagnose cytomegalovirus status with high specificity and sensitivity in both the original cohort and the validation cohort. Most CMV-associated TCR beta chains appeared to be HLA-restricted in a later analysis, and the HLA associations seemed to be driven largely by CMV exposure. Only TCR beta chains were sequenced in this cohort, and the absence of alpha or paired-chain data limited detectable features. When HLA alleles, especially DR and DQ, strongly co-occurred, attributing TCR associations to individual alleles was difficult.

Spanning cysteine to phenylalanine, the CDR3 consists of 14 amino acids. The only DNA kept is the CDR3, 42 bases in frame from the first base. CDR1 and CDR2, looked up from the germline V gene, are SGHTA and FQGNSA. Trimming takes 4 bases off V and 5 bases off J; junction bases not matched to a gene: 7. The cohort consisted of 600 to 700 healthy bone marrow donors. All cohort members were sampled while nominally healthy, although unrecorded immune exposures were likely present. The donor tested CMV seronegative and was one of the 352 seronegative cohort members. Every donor gave a peripheral blood sample, and the peripheral blood mononuclear cells from that sample were used for TCR beta sequencing. The Qiagen DNeasy Blood Extraction Kit was used to extract genomic DNA from the blood cell samples. The method behind the library was the immunoSEQ multiplex PCR assay. For the multiplex PCR, a mixture combining 60 forward primers for TCR Vbeta segments and 13 reverse primers for TCR Jbeta segments was used. The CDR3 region of rearranged TCR beta genes was amplified from genomic DNA by a multiplex PCR assay. On the Illumina HiSeq System, the amplified TCR beta libraries were sequenced as 87-base-pair reads. The published analysis was carried out like this. Across the 500 to 850 repertoires, a later analysis counted tens of millions of unique TCR beta chains, 9.5 million to 13 million of which were shared by at least two donors. A nearest-neighbor algorithm error-corrected the raw reads and collapsed the reads into unique sequences, merging closely related sequences to remove PCR and sequencing errors. To assign V, D and J gene segments, CDR3 sequences were aligned to IMGT reference sequences. Each retained sequence needed at least a six-nucleotide match to both a V gene segment and a J gene segment. A rearrangement counted as productive if the CDR3 had no stop codons and remained in frame with V and J, and every other rearrangement counted as non-productive. CDR3 was defined according to IMGT convention as the region running from the second conserved V-encoded cysteine to the conserved J-encoded phenylalanine. The earlier analysis of about 610 of the donors excluded any sequence lacking an unambiguous match to a single V gene segment. An earlier analysis of 450 to 650 of the donors called V segments functional above 56.7% productive rearrangements and segregating when the between-donor standard deviation exceeded 5%. A statistical classification framework was built for diagnosing cytomegalovirus status from the catalog of TCR beta chain sequences. A later analysis assigned V and J genes by comparing TCR nucleotide sequences with IMGT/GENE-DB human TR gene sequences. In a later analysis, CDR3 sequences and most-parsimonious VDJ recombination scenarios were assigned using the TCRdist pipeline. In a later analysis, every TCR beta chain was defined by the combination of its CDR3 amino acid sequence and its V-gene family, and reads without a unique V-gene family were dropped. As a way to deal with suspected cross-contamination and a sequencing artifact, a later analysis dropped under 600 nucleotide sequences that were highly shared and had low generation probability. In a later analysis, a clonal expansion index for each public chain was calculated from normalized within-repertoire ranks of inferred template counts. A later analysis computed generation probabilities with a VDJ recombination model fitted to out-of-frame rearrangements, and checked the results against IGoR. Hypergeometric tests were used in a later analysis to score TCR-TCR, TCR-HLA and TCR-CMV co-occurrence, with a repertoire-size bias correction applied to the TCR pairs. In a later analysis, false discovery rates were estimated by permuting HLA or CMV assignments 20 times. In a later analysis, co-occurring TCRs were grouped using DBSCAN, and TCRdist sequence similarity was added for clustering within HLA-allele-positive subsets. For co-occurrence clustering, repertoires with fewer than 30,000 or more than 120,000 public chains were excluded, along with four or five repertoires with anomalous nucleotide sharing. TCRdb took over this immuneACCESS table, retaining in-frame rearrangements with V and J assigned. Such tables are incomplete; in checked studies, under half of the missing clones stem from an unresolved V gene, and the remainder is unexplained. That table furnishes V, J and clone size, whereas the DNA furnished D and trimming. In all, the sample holds 100,000 to 150,000 clones, and 65% to 90% of those were seen once. About 1.2% of the sample comes from the top ten.

The sequence links TRBV7-2 to TRBJ2-5; 7 central nucleotides agree with TRBD1. The TCR comes from a girl between 2 and 10 years old in good health and CMV-seronegative. Sequenced input: PBMCs. The nucleotide sequence is TGTGCCAGCAGCTCTTTGACAGGGTGGGAGACCCAGTACTTC. It codes for CASSSLTGWETQYF.